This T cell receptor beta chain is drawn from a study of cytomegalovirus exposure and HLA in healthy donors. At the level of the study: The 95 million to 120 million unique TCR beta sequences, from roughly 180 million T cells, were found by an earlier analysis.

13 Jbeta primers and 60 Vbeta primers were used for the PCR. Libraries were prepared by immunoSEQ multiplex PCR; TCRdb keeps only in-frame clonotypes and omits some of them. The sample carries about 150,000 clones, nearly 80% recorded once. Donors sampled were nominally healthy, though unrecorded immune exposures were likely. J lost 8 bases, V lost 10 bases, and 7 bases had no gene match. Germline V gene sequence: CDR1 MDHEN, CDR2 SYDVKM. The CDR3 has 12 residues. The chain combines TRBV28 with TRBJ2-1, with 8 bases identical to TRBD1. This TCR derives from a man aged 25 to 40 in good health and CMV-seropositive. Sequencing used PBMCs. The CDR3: CATNSGGDEQFF. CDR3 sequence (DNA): TGTGCCACCAATTCAGGGGGCGATGAGCAGTTCTTC.